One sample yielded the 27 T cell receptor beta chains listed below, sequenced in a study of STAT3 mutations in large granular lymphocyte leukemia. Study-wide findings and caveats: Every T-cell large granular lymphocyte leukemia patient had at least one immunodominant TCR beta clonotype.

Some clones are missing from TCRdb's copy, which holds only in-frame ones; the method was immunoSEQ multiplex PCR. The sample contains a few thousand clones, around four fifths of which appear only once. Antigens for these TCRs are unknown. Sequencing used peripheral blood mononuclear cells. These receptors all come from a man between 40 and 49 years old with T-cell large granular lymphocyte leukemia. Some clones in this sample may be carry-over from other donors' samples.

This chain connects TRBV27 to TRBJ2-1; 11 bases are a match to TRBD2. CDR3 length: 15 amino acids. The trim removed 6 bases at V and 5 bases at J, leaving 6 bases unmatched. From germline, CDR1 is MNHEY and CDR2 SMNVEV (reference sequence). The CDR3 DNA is TGTGCCAGCAGCAAACTAGCGGGAGATAACAATGAGCAGTTCTTC. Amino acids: CASSKLAGDNNEQFF.

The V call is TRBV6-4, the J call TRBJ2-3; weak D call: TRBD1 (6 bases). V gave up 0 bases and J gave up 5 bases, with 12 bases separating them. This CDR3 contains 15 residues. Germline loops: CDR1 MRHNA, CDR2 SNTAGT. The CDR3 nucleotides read TGTGCCAGCAGTGACTCGGGGGCATGGGGAGATACGCAGTATTTT. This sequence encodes CASSDSGAWGDTQYF.

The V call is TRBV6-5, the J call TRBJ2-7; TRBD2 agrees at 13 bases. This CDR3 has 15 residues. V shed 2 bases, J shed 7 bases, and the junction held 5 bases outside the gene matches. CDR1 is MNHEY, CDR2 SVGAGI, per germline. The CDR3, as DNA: TGTGCCAGCAGTTACGGGGGGGGACTAGCGGGAGAGCAGTACTTC. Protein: CASSYGGGLAGEQYF.

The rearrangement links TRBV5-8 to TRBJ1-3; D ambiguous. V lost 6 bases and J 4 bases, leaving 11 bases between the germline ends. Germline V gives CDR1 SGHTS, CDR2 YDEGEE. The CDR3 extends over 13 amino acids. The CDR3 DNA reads TGTGCCAGCAACCCCCTTTTCGGAAACACCATATATTTT. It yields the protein CASNPLFGNTIYF.

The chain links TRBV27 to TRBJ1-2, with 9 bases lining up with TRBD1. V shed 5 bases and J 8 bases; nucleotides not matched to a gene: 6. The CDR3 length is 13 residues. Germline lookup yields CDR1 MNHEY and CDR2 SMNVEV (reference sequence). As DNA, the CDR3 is TGTGCCAGCAGTCTCCGGACAGGGGAGGGCTACACCTTC. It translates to CASSLRTGEGYTF.

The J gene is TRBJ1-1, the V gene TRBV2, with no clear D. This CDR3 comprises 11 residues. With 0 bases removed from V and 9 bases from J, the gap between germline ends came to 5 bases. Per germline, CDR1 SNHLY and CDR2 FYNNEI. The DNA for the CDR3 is TGTGCCAGCAGTGAAGCTGGGAAAGCTTTCTTT. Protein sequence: CASSEAGKAFF.

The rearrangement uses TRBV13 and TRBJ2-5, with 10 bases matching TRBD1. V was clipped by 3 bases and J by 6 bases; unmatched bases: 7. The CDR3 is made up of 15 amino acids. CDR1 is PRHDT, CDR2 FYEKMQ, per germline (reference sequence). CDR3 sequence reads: CASSLGQGTMKTQYF. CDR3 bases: TGTGCCAGCAGCTTGGGACAGGGGACAATGAAGACCCAGTACTTC.

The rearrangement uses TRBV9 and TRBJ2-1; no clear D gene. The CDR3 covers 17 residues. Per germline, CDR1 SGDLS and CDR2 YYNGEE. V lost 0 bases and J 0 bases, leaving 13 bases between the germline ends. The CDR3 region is CASSVEAARRSYNEQFF. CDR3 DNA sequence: TGTGCCAGCAGCGTAGAGGCGGCGCGCCGCTCCTACAATGAGCAGTTCTTC. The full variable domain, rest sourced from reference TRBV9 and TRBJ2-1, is DSGVTQTPKHLITATGQRVTLRCSPRSGDLSVYWYQQSLDQGLQFLIQYYNGEERAKGNILERFSAQQFPDLHSELNLSSLELGDSALYFCASSVEAARRSYNEQFFGPGTRLTVL.

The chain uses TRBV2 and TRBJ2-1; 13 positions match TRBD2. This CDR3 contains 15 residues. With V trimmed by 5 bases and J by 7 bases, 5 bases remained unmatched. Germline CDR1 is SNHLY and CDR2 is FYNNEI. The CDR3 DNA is TGTGCCAGCAGTCGTAGGACTAGCGGGAGTAATGAGCAGTTCTTC. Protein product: CASSRRTSGSNEQFF.

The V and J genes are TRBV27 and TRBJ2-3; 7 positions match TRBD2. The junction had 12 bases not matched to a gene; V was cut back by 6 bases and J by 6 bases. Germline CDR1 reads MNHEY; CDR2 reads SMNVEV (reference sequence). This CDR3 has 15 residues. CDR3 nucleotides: TGTGCCAGCAGCCCCGGGGCGGGAGTTACGGATACGCAGTATTTT. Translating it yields CASSPGAGVTDTQYF.

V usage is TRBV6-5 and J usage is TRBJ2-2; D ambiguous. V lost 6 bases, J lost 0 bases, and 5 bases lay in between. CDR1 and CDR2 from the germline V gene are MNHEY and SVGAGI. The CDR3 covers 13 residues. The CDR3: CASRPSNTGELFF. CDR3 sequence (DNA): TGTGCCAGCAGACCCTCGAACACCGGGGAGCTGTTTTTT.

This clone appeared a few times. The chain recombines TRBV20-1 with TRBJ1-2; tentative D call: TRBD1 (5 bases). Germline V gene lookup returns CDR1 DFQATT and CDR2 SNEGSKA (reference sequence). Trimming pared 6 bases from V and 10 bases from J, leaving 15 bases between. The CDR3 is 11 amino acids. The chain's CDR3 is CSAGPALVYTF. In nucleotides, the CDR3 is TGCAGTGCGGGACCCGCGTTAGTCTACACCTTC.

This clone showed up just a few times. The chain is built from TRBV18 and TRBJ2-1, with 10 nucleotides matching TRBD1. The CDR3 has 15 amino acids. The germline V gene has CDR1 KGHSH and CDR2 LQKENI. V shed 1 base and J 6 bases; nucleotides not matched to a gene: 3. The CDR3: CASSPQWTGGNEQFF. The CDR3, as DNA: TGTGCCAGCTCACCACAGTGGACAGGGGGCAATGAGCAGTTCTTC.

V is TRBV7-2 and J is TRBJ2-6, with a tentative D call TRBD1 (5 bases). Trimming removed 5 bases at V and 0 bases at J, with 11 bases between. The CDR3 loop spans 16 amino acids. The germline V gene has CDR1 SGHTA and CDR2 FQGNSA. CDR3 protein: CASSARQNSGANVLTF. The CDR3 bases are TGTGCCAGCAGCGCACGACAGAACTCTGGGGCCAACGTCCTGACTTTC.

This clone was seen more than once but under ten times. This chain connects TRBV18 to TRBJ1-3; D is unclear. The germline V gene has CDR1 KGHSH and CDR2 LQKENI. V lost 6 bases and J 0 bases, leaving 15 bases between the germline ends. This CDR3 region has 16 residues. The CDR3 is CASSFERGSSGNTIYF. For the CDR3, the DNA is TGTGCCAGCTCTTTCGAACGCGGGAGCTCTGGAAACACCATATATTTT.

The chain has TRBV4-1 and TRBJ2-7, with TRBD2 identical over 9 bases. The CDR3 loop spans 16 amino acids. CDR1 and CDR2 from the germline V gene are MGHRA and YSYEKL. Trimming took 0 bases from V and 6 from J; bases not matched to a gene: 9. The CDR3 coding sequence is TGCGCCAGCAGCCAAGAAGCGGGAGGAAATATCCGCGAGCAGTACTTC. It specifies CASSQEAGGNIREQYF.

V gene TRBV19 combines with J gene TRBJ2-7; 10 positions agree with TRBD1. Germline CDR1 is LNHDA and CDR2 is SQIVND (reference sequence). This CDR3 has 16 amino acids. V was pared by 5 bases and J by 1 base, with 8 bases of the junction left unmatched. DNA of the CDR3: TGTGCCAGTAGTTTTACCGGGACAGGGGATTCCTACGAGCAGTACTTC. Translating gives CASSFTGTGDSYEQYF.

For the CDR3, the DNA is TGTGCCTGGAGTGCATACTCTGGGGCCAACGTCCTGACTTTC. Residues: CAWSAYSGANVLTF. The chain couples TRBV30 to TRBJ2-6; D is unclear. The germline V gene has CDR1 GTSNPN and CDR2 SVGIG (reference sequence). This CDR3 comprises 14 residues. The germline V and J ends were trimmed by 1 base and 0 bases, with 4 bases remaining between them.

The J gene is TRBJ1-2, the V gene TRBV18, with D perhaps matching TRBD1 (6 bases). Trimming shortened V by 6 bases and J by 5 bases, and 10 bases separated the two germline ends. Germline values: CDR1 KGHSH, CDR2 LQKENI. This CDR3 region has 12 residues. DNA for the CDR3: TGTGCCAGCTCCATACAGGGTTATGGCTACACCTTC. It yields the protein CASSIQGYGYTF.

The CDR3 coding sequence is TGCAGCGTCGGCATAGGGGGCTTCACCTACGAGCAGTACTTC. It yields the protein CSVGIGGFTYEQYF. V usage is TRBV29-1 and J usage is TRBJ2-7, with 7 bases fitting TRBD1. CDR3 length equals 14 residues. Unmatched junction bases numbered 10, after V lost 6 bases and J lost 2 bases. Per germline, CDR1 SQVTM and CDR2 ANQGSEA.

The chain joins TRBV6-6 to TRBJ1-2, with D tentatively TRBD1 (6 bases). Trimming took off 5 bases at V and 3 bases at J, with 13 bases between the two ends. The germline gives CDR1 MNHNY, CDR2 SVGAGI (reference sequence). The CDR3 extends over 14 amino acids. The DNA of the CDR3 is TGTGCCAGCAGTCGAGGGGGGGTCTACTATGGCTACACCTTC. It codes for CASSRGGVYYGYTF.

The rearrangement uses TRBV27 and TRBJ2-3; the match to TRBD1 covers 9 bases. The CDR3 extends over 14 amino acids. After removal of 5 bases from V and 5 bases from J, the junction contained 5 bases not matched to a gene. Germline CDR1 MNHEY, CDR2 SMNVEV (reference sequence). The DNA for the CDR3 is TGTGCCAGCAGTCAGACAGGGGGTATAGATACGCAGTATTTT. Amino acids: CASSQTGGIDTQYF.

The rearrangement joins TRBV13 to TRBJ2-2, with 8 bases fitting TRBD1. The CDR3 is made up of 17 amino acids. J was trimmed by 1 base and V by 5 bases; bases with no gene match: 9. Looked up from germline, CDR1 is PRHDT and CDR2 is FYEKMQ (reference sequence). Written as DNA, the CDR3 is TGTGCCAGCAGCCCCAACCCGGGACAGGTGAACACCGGGGAGCTGTTTTTT. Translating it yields CASSPNPGQVNTGELFF. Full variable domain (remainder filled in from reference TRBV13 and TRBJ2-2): AAGVIQSPRHLIKEKRETATLKCYPIPRHDTVYWYQQGPGQDPQFLISFYEKMQSDKGSIPDRFSAQQFSDYHSELNMSSLELGDSALYFCASSPNPGQVNTGELFFGEGSRLTVL.

CDR3 protein: CASSSDQNNSPLHF. For the CDR3, the DNA is TGTGCCAGCTCATCGGACCAGAATAATTCACCCCTCCACTTT. The chain couples TRBV18 to TRBJ1-6; D remains unclear. CDR3 length: 14 residues. The germline gives CDR1 KGHSH, CDR2 LQKENI. With 5 bases removed from V and 5 bases from J, the gap between germline ends came to 10 bases.

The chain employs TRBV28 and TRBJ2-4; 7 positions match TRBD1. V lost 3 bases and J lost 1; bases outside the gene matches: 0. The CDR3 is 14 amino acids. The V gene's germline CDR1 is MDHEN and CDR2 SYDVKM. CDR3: CASSLGQAKNIQYF. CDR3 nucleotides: TGTGCCAGCAGTTTGGGACAGGCCAAAAACATTCAGTACTTC.

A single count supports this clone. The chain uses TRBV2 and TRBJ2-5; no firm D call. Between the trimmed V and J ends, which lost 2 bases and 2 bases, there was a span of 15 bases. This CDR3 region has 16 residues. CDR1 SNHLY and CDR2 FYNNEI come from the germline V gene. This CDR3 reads CASSESVITSQETQYF. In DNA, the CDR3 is TGTGCCAGCAGTGAATCGGTAATAACCTCGCAAGAGACCCAGTACTTC.

CDR3 in DNA: TGTGCCTGGGATAGCGGGATTTACGAGCAGTACTTC. Translation gives CAWDSGIYEQYF. The V and J genes are TRBV30 and TRBJ2-7, with TRBD2 matching over 8 bases. V lost 5 bases and J lost 4; bases outside the gene matches: 4. The CDR3 is 12 amino acids. Germline lookup yields CDR1 GTSNPN and CDR2 SVGIG (reference sequence). Filled out from reference TRBV30 and TRBJ2-7, the complete variable domain reads SQTIHQWPATLVQPVGSPLSLECTVEGTSNPNLYWYRQAAGRGLQLLFYSVGIGQISSEVPQNLSASRPQDRQFILSSKKLLLSDSGFYLCAWDSGIYEQYFGPGTRLTVT.